This TCR beta chain emerged from a study of blood T cell repertoires in COVID-19. Study summary: Material from acute and convalescent COVID-19 was sourced from the United States, Italy and Spain. PBMCs, B-cell-depleted T cells, or T cells provided the cDNA or gDNA that made up the material.

V was trimmed by 7 bases and J by 4 bases, leaving 17 bases between them. This CDR3 is 15 amino acids long. The germline V gene has CDR1 MNHEY and CDR2 SVGAGI. Original analysis: By means of reference gene primer amplification, nucleated cell counts were estimated. Assay: immunoSEQ multiplex PCR; the TCRdb copy retains only in-frame clones and omits some. Clonal size and the V and J genes are those of that table, whereas D and trimming came from the DNA. In the table there are about 94,000 clones, around 87% of which are singletons. The rearrangement links TRBV6-5 to TRBJ2-1; possible D gene TRBD1, 7 bases. The sequencing input was peripheral blood. This receptor was taken from a woman older than 75 with acute or convalescent COVID-19. The CDR3 DNA is TGTGCCAGCACCGAGGGGGCGGGAACGTACAATGAGCAGTTCTTC. It encodes CASTEGAGTYNEQFF.